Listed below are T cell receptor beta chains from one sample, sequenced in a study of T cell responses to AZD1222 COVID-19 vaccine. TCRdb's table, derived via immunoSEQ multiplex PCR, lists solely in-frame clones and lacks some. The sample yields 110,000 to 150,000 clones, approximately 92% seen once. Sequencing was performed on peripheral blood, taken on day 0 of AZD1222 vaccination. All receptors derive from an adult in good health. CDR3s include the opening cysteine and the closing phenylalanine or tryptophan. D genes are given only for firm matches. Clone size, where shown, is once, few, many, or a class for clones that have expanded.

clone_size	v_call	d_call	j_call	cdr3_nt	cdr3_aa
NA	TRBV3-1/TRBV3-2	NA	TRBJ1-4	TGTGCCAGCAGCCAAGGGGTCATTAATGAAAAACTGTTTTTT	CASSQGVINEKLFF
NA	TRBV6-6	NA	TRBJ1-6	TGTGCCAGCAGTTACTCGTATAATTCACCCCTCCACTTT	CASSYSYNSPLHF
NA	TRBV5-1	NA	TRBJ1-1	TGCGCCAGCAGAGTGGGGACCACTGAAGCTTTCTTT	CASRVGTTEAFF
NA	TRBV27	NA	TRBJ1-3	TGTGCCAGCAGTTCTAACAGGTTCTCTGGAAACACCATATATTTT	CASSSNRFSGNTIYF
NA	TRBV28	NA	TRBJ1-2	TGTGCCAGCAGTTTTGGCGGCCGAGATCTAGCTAACTATGGCTACACCTTC	CASSFGGRDLANYGYTF
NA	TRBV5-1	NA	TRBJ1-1	TGCGCCAGCAGCTTGTCAGGAGACACTGAAGCTTTCTTT	CASSLSGDTEAFF
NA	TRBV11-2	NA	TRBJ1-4	TGTGCCAGCAGCTTAGTCTATGAAAAACTGTTTTTT	CASSLVYEKLFF
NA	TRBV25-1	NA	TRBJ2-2	TGTGCCAGCGAGCACGGGGAGCTGTTTTTT	CASEHGELFF
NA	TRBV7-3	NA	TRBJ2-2	TGTGCCAGCAGCCGGGGGACAGACAGGAACACCGGGGAGCTGTTTTTT	CASSRGTDRNTGELFF
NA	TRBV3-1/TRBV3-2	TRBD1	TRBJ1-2	TGTGCCAGCAGCCAAGGTCCGACAGGGGTCTATGGCTACACCTTC	CASSQGPTGVYGYTF
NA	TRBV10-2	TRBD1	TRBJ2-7	TGCGCCAGCAGTCCCCGGGACAGGGGGCATTCGGGAGAGCAGTACTTC	CASSPRDRGHSGEQYF
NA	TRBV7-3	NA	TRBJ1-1	TGTGCCAGCAGCTTATCAGGGAACACTGAAGCTTTCTTT	CASSLSGNTEAFF
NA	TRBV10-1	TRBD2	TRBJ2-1	TGCGCCAGCAGTGACCCGACTAGCGGAGACAATGAGCAGTTCTTC	CASSDPTSGDNEQFF
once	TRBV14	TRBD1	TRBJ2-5	TGTGCCAGCAGCCAAGAAGGGCGGACAGGGATTGGGGAGACCCAGTACTTC	CASSQEGRTGIGETQYF
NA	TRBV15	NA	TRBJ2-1	TGTGCCACCAGCAGACTCCTCGGGACTCTCCCCCCTGGTGAGCAGTTCTTC	CATSRLLGTLPPGEQFF
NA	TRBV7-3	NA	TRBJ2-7	TGTGCCAGCAGTCCGCTGGGGGCTGGCGAGCAGTACTTC	CASSPLGAGEQYF
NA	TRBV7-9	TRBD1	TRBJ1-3	TGTGCCAGCAGCGACAGGGGGTACTCTGGAAACACCATATATTTT	CASSDRGYSGNTIYF
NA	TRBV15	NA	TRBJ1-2	TGTGCCACCAGCAGAGATACAGGAGGAGGCTATGGCTACACCTTC	CATSRDTGGGYGYTF
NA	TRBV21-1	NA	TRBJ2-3	TGTGCCAGCAGCAATGGTCGCGGGAGGGTAAACACGCAGTATTTT	CASSNGRGRVNTQYF
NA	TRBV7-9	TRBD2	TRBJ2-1	TGTGCCAGCAGCTCCCGAAACCGGACTAGCGGGATTGAGCAGTTCTTC	CASSSRNRTSGIEQFF
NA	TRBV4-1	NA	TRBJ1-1	TGCGCCAGCAGCCAAACACAATTAGGGGGTATCGGGACTGAAGCTTTCTTT	CASSQTQLGGIGTEAFF
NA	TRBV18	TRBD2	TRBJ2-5	TGTGCCAGCTCATTCGGACTAGAGAAGGAGGAGACCCAGTACTTC	CASSFGLEKEETQYF
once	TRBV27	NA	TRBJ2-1	TGTGCCAGCAGTTTAGCCAGGGGCGCCCCCAATGAGCAGTTCTTC	CASSLARGAPNEQFF
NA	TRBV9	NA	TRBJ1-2	TGTGCCAGCAGCAGCATGGGGGGCAGGGGCTATGGCTACACCTTC	CASSSMGGRGYGYTF
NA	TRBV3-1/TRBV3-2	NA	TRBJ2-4	TGTGCCAGCAGCCTTAGGGACGGCATTCAGTACTTC	CASSLRDGIQYF
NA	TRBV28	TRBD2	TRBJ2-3	TGTGCCAGCAGTTTTTCCGGACTAGCGGTTTCCACAGATACGCAGTATTTT	CASSFSGLAVSTDTQYF
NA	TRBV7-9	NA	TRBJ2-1	TGTGCCAGCAGCTCAGCATATGAGCAGTTCTTC	CASSSAYEQFF
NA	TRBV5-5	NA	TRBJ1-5	TGTGCCAGCAGCTTGGCATCAGGCAATCAGCCCCAGCATTTT	CASSLASGNQPQHF
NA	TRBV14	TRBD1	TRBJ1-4	TGTGCCAGCAGCCGGGGACAGGGCGAAAAACTGTTTTTT	CASSRGQGEKLFF
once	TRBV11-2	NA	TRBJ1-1	TGTGCCAGCAGCTTTAATGGGTACGACACTGAAGCTTTCTTT	CASSFNGYDTEAFF
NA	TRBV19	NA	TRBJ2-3	TGTGCCAGTAGTATAGGTCGGGAAACAGATACGCAGTATTTT	CASSIGRETDTQYF
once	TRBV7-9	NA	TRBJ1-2	TGTGCCAGCAGCTTAGGGGTAGGGGGGACCTCTCCCTTAAGGGGCTACACCTTC	CASSLGVGGTSPLRGYTF
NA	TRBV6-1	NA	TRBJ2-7	TGTGCCAGCAGTGAAGTGTGGCGGTCGGGACTGGATAAGAACTACGAGCAGTACTTC	CASSEVWRSGLDKNYEQYF
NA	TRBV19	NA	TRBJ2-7	TGTGCCAGTAGTATATCCTTGGACAGCCCCTACGAGCAGTACTTC	CASSISLDSPYEQYF
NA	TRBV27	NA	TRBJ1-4	TGTGCCAGCAGCCCTCTAGCAGGGCTTGTTGAAAAACTGTTTTTT	CASSPLAGLVEKLFF
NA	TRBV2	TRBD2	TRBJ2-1	TGTGCCAGCACCAAAGAGGCAGCGGGAGAAGGTGAGCAGTTCTTC	CASTKEAAGEGEQFF
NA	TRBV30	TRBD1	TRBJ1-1	TGTGCCTGGAGTGACGGGACAGGGTATTGGAACACTGAAGCTTTCTTT	CAWSDGTGYWNTEAFF
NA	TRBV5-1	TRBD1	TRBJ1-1	TGCGCCAGCAGCGGAGGGACAGGTGGGGGTTACACTGAAGCTTTCTTT	CASSGGTGGGYTEAFF
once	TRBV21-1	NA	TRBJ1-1	TGTGCCAGCAGCAAGACGGACACGGCCGACTTCAGGAACACTGAAGCTTTCTTT	CASSKTDTADFRNTEAFF
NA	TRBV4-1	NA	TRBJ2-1	TGCGCCAGCAGCCAAGCTCACAGGGTTGGTGAGCAGTTCTTC	CASSQAHRVGEQFF
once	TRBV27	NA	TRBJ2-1	TGTGCCAGCAGTTTATCTGCAGGGACCTACAATGAGCAGTTCTTC	CASSLSAGTYNEQFF
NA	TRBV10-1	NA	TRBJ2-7	TGCGCCAGCAGTGAGCGGGACGGTTCCTACGAGCAGTACTTC	CASSERDGSYEQYF